This T cell receptor beta chain was captured by sequencing in a study of cytomegalovirus exposure and HLA in healthy donors (dated by TCRdb to about 2017). Turning to the overall study: An earlier analysis of 587 of the donors reported 276 Gb of sequence data and 95 million to 130 million unique TCR beta sequences obtained from 150 million to 200 million T cells. An early release covering roughly 580 HLA-typed donors comprised 300 to 350 gigabases of sequencing data and some 79 million unique TCR sequences. Of the roughly 410 genotyped donors, 81% were placed in the genetic ancestry cluster associated with self-reported Caucasian donors. The study aimed to test whether signatures of past pathogen exposure could be identified by cataloging public T cell receptors. Using immunosequencing, the study profiled T cell repertoires from about 610 subjects and related those repertoires to cytomegalovirus serostatus. In addition to the first cohort of hundreds of subjects, a separate validation cohort of 100 to 150 different subjects was used. To predict cytomegalovirus infection status, the study combined high-throughput TCR immunosequencing, statistical association of individual TCRs with disease status, and machine learning. A later analysis re-examined previously published TCR beta repertoires from more than 600 donors and added high-resolution HLA genotyping to investigate patterns of TCR occurrence. The later analysis used no new phenotypic data to find candidate immune exposures, relying instead on TCR beta sequences and their occurrence across donors. In an earlier analysis of 587 of the donors, high-throughput TCR beta sequencing was used to judge whether each TCR beta V gene segment behaved as functional or pseudogenic. Donor age, sex, ethnicity and CMV serostatus were compiled alongside the repertoire data. A later genetic analysis took genome-wide SNP genotypes for about 55% of the 666 donors and used that subset as a discovery cohort. All discovery cohort repertoires had been generated on a single sequencing platform. HLA typing covered class I and class II loci at four-digit resolution. The number of typed donors differed by locus: about 629-640 for A, B, C, DRB1 and DQB1; approximately 520 for DQA1; 606 for DPA1; and some 430 for DPB1. About five DR-DQ haplotypes were treated as single units for association and clustering because of strong linkage in the cohort. Among a few hundred genotyped donors of the cohort, an average of about 240,000 unique TCR beta nucleotide sequences were sequenced per donor, about a sixth of them non-productive.

Points on this clone: Its cognate antigen has yet to be identified. Base qualities are not at hand, and no much larger clone is one base apart.

The cohort was made up of 500 to 800 healthy bone marrow donors. At the time of sampling, all cohort members were nominally healthy, though unrecorded immune exposures were likely present. The donor was CMV seronegative and belonged to the group of over 350 seronegative cohort members. A peripheral blood sample was provided by each donor, and peripheral blood mononuclear cells were used for TCR beta sequencing. The Qiagen DNeasy Blood Extraction Kit was used to extract genomic DNA from the blood cell samples. The study at large found these results: While some public TCRs were present in many individuals, most TCR sequences turned up only very rarely across donors. Over 15 rarely observed V segments, including chromosome 9 orphons, were excluded from the earlier analysis of about 500 of the donors because counts were too low. In a later analysis, several top co-occurrence clusters were reported to appear linked to parvovirus B19, influenza, CMV and Epstein-Barr virus. The only immune exposure information available for the cohort was CMV serostatus. A later analysis found that HLA-associated TCR beta chains were more clonally expanded and had lower generation probabilities than equally common non-associated chains. HLA typing was unavailable for some donors at each locus, so association tests used only the typed subset. A later analysis associated about 18,000 TCR beta sequences with specific HLA alleles at a false discovery rate of 0.05. In a later analysis, the rate of TCR association differed among HLA loci, with DRB1 alleles having the most associated TCRs and HLA-C alleles having the fewest. Correlated functional status among segregating V segments might reflect linkage disequilibrium, but an unknown experimental factor could not be ruled out. Strong co-occurrence of HLA alleles, especially DR and DQ, made assigning TCR associations to individual alleles difficult. In a later genetic analysis, a missense DCLRE1C variant was associated with V-gene and J-gene trimming of TCR beta chains, and the association was replicated in an independent cohort. The study gave a list of more than 150 TCR beta chains associated with cytomegalovirus. Sequencing depth was assumed to be roughly uniform across donors in the presence/absence analyses, though that assumption may not hold. An earlier analysis of around 500 of the donors showed that most TCR beta V segments appeared in productive rearrangements either about 87% or about 30% of the time, which broadly matched IMGT annotations. The sequencing pipeline was judged likely to have produced a cluster of highly shared sequence variants as a technical artifact. A further reported finding was that TCR beta sequences accurately predicted the HLA-A and HLA-B alleles for most subjects in the first cohort. Compared with the approximately 670-donor mean, donors in an Asian-associated ancestry cluster had fewer N-insertions in productive TCRs, according to a later genetic analysis. According to a later analysis, most CMV-associated TCR beta chains appeared to be HLA-restricted, and the HLA associations seemed to be driven largely by CMV exposure. In vitro tests confirmed that a few of the cytomegalovirus-associated TCR beta chains recognize cytomegalovirus antigens. The classifier was reported to diagnose cytomegalovirus status with high specificity and sensitivity in both the original cohort and the validation cohort. Some IMGT-functional V segments, including TRBV6-2 and TRBV6-3, could not be distinguished by the 87-base-pair reads and were therefore excluded. The cohort was sequenced for TCR beta chains only, and without alpha or paired-chain data the features that could be detected were limited. The authors suggested that the approach could potentially be generalized to other disease states and immunological phenotypes.

V has 3 bases trimmed and J has 0 bases trimmed; junction bases matching no gene number 9. Based on the germline V gene (reference sequence), the CDR1 and CDR2 sequences are SGHNT and YYREEE. From cysteine to phenylalanine, the CDR3 is 19 amino acids long. Just CDR3 DNA is preserved here, 57 bases in frame from base 1. The protocol used for the library was the immunoSEQ multiplex PCR assay. A mixture of 60 forward primers for TCR Vbeta segments and 13 reverse primers for TCR Jbeta segments was used in the multiplex PCR. The CDR3 region of rearranged TCR beta genes was amplified from genomic DNA by a multiplex PCR assay. Amplified TCR beta libraries were sequenced as 87-base-pair reads on the Illumina HiSeq System. In the paper's pipeline: A later analysis tallied around 87 million unique TCR beta chains across the 666 repertoires, and roughly 11 million of those chains were shared by two or more donors. Raw reads were error-corrected and collapsed into unique sequences with a nearest-neighbor algorithm that merged closely related sequences to remove PCR and sequencing errors. Alignment of CDR3 sequences to IMGT reference sequences was used to assign V, D and J gene segments. For a sequence to be retained, a match of at least six nucleotides to both a V gene segment and a J gene segment was required. Rearrangements were called productive when the CDR3 lacked stop codons and stayed in frame with V and J; all others were non-productive. Following IMGT convention, CDR3 was defined as the stretch from the second conserved V-encoded cysteine up to the conserved J-encoded phenylalanine. The earlier analysis of around 640 of the donors excluded sequences that lacked an unambiguous match to a single V gene segment. An earlier analysis of 550 to 650 of the donors classified V segments as functional when productive rearrangements were above 56.7% and as segregating when the standard deviation between donors was above 5%. A statistical classification framework was built to diagnose cytomegalovirus status from the catalog of TCR beta chain sequences. In a later analysis, V and J genes were assigned by comparing TCR nucleotide sequences against IMGT/GENE-DB human TR gene sequences. A later analysis assigned CDR3 sequences and most-parsimonious VDJ recombination scenarios with the TCRdist pipeline. In a later analysis, each TCR beta chain was defined by its CDR3 amino acid sequence together with its V-gene family, and reads without a unique V-gene family were excluded. As a way to deal with suspected cross-contamination and a sequencing artifact, a later analysis dropped 450 to 700 nucleotide sequences that were highly shared and had low generation probability. In a later analysis, a clonal expansion index for each public chain was calculated from normalized within-repertoire ranks of inferred template counts. In a later analysis, generation probabilities were computed using a VDJ recombination model fitted to out-of-frame rearrangements, and the results were checked against IGoR. A later analysis scored TCR-TCR, TCR-HLA and TCR-CMV co-occurrence with hypergeometric tests, applying a repertoire-size bias correction to TCR pairs. To estimate false discovery rates, a later analysis permuted the HLA or CMV assignments 20 times. A later analysis grouped co-occurring TCRs with DBSCAN, adding TCRdist sequence similarity when clustering within HLA-allele-positive subsets. For co-occurrence clustering, repertoires with fewer than 30,000 or more than 120,000 public chains were excluded, along with five repertoires with anomalous nucleotide sharing. TCRdb holds this immuneACCESS table with in-frame rearrangements only. Some clones are missing; in checked studies, unresolved V genes explain under half, and the rest has no known cause. V, J and clone size were drawn from that table, and D and trimming were deduced from the DNA. This sample has about 160,000 clones in its table, and more than 70% of those were observed once. 0.38% of the sample belongs to the ten largest clones.

The sequence was collected from a boy between 2 and 10 years old in good health and CMV-seronegative. The specimen was PBMCs. This sequence uses TRBV5-4 and TRBJ2-1, and 13 junction bases match TRBD2. The nucleotides read TGTGCCAGCAGCTCGAGACTAGCGGGAGGTCACAGCTCCTACAATGAGCAGTTCTTC. The translation is CASSSRLAGGHSSYNEQFF.